Following are 2 T cell receptor beta chains from one sample sequenced in a study of T-cell memory formation after mild COVID-19. TCRdb independently ran MiXCR on the 5' RACE reads; one entry per CDR3 protein. The sample yields 400,000 to 500,000 distinct CDR3 sequences, approximately 20% seen once. The sequencing sample was made of PBMCs or a T cell subset sorted from them (not recorded which). These receptors all stem from an adult woman who had mild COVID-19 (a few samples of this study predate the infection). Cell type and time point are not known.

This clonotype has just a few counts. The V and J genes are TRBV4-1 and TRBJ2-3; 8 bases line up with TRBD2. CDR1 and CDR2 from the germline V gene are MGHRA and YSYEKL. There are 17 residues in the CDR3. V shed 1 base and J 4 bases; nucleotides not matched to a gene: 10. CDR3 nucleotides: TGCGCCAGCAGCCAAGGGCGGGGGGCCCCCCCCCCAGATACGCAGTATTTT. Residues: CASSQGRGAPPPDTQYF.

This clonotype was counted between two and nine times. The CDR3: CASSAGTGRTEAFF. The CDR3 region has the DNA TGTGCCAGCAGCGCCGGGACGGGGAGGACTGAAGCTTTCTTT. The gene calls are TRBV7-3 and TRBJ1-1; a weak D match, TRBD1 (5 bases). Germline V gene lookup returns CDR1 SGHTA and CDR2 FQGTGA. Trimming cost V 5 bases and J 5 bases, with 15 bases left between them. This CDR3 region has 14 residues.